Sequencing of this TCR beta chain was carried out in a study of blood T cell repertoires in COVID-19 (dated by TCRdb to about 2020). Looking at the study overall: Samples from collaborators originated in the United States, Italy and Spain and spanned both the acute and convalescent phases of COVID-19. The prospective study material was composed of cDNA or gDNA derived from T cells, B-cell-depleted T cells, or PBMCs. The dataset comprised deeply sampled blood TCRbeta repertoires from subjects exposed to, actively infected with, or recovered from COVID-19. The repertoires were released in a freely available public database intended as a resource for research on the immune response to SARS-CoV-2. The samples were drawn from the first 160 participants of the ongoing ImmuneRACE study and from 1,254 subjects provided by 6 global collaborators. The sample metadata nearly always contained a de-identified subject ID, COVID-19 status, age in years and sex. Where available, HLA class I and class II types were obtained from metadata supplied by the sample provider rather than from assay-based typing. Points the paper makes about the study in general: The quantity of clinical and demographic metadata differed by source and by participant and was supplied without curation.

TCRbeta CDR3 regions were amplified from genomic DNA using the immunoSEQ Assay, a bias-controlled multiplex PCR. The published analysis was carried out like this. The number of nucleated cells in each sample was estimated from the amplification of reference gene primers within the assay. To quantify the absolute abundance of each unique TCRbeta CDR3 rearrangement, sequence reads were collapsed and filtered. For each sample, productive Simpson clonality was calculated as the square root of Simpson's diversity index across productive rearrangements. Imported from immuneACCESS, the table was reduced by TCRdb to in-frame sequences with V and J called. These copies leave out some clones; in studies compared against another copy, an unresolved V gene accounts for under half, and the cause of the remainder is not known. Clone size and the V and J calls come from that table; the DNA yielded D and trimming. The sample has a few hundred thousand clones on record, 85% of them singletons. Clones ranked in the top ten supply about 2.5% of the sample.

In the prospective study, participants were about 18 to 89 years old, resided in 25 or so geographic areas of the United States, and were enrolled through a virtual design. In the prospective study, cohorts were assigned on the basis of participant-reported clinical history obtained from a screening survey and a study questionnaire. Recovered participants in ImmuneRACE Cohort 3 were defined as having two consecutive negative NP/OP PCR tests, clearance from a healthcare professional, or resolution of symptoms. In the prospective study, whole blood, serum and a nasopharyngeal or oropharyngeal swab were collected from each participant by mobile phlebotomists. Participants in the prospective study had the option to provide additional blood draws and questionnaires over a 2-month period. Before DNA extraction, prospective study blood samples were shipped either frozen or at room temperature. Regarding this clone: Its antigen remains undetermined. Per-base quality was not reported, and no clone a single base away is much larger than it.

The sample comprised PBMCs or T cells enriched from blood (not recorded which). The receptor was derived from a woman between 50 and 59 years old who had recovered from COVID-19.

The CDR3: CASSQGQPYEQYF. The base sequence is TGTGCCAGCAGCCAAGGACAGCCCTACGAGCAGTACTTC. Recombination connected TRBV3-1 (or the pseudogene TRBV3-2) to TRBJ2-7, and the D gene may be TRBD1, 5 bases matching. The CDR3 sequence holds 13 residues, the cysteine and phenylalanine included. Only CDR3 DNA is held: 39 bases, read in frame from base 1. Trimming costs V 1 base and J 2 bases, and their ends lie 6 bases apart. CDR1 and CDR2 are drawn from the germline V gene (reference sequence): LGHDT, YNNKEL.